This TCR beta chain was recovered during a study of shared clonotypes between healthy human individuals. CDR3 length: 17 amino acids. The assay was immunoSEQ multiplex PCR, and TCRdb's table has in-frame clones only and misses some. The table shows approximately 1.5 million clones, with approximately 98.5% occurring only once. The CD4+ fraction was divided into a CD45RA+ naive subset and a CD45RA-negative memory subset. This clonotype was sampled from a man aged 25 to 40 in good health. This chain connects TRBV21-1 to TRBJ2-7. TRBV21-1 is a known pseudogene. Material for sequencing was naive CD4+ T cells sorted from blood. The subset denotes: CD45RA+ positively selected. In DNA form, the CDR3 reads TGTGCCAGCAGCAAAACGTACCCTTCCCATAGGGCCTACGAGCAGTACTTC. It is translated as CASSKTYPSHRAYEQYF.